The 2 T cell receptor beta chains below come from one sample, sequenced in a study of cytotoxic CD8 clonotypes in ibrutinib-treated CLL. Repertoires were generated with immunoSEQ multiplex PCR, while TCRdb's copy carries only in-frame clones and drops some. The sample lists about 68,000 clones; 80% were seen once. The sequenced sample was PBMCs, obtained at disease progression, from a patient treated with ibrutinib. These receptors were taken from a human donor with chronic lymphocytic leukemia.

This chain joins TRBV5-4 and TRBJ1-1, with 8 bases identical to TRBD1. Germline V lookup: CDR1 SGHNT, CDR2 YYREEE (reference sequence). This CDR3 is built from 13 residues. V shed 4 bases and J 5 bases; nucleotides not matched to a gene: 4. The CDR3 sequence: CASSLQGVTEAFF. In nucleotides, the CDR3 is TGTGCCAGCAGCCTACAGGGGGTAACTGAAGCTTTCTTT.

CDR3: CASSRDRSYEQYF. The CDR3 DNA sequence: TGTGCCAGCAGCCGAGACAGATCCTACGAGCAGTACTTC. This chain uses TRBV5-8 with TRBJ2-7, with a tentative D call TRBD1 (5 bases). The CDR3 runs 13 residues. Trimming pared 4 bases from V and 1 base from J, leaving 9 bases between. The germline gives CDR1 SGHTS, CDR2 YDEGEE. Full variable domain (missing parts from reference TRBV5-8 and TRBJ2-7): EAGVTQSPTHLIKTRGQQATLRCSPISGHTSVYWYQQALGLGLQFLLWYDEGEERNRGNFPPRFSGRQFPNYSSELNVNALELEDSALYLCASSRDRSYEQYFGPGTRLTVT.